The 14 T cell receptor beta chains below come from one sample, sequenced in a study of identical twins. TCRdb used MiXCR to reprocess the 5' RACE reads, holding one entry per CDR3 protein. The sample contains fewer than 550,000 distinct CDR3 sequences, around an eighth of which appear only once. A further study also used this sample, focusing on yellow fever vaccine responses in identical twins.

The sample comprised CD4+ T cells sorted from blood. These receptors were obtained from a young woman in good health.

This clonotype was seen only a few times. The chain uses TRBV4-2 and TRBJ1-2; 7 bases are shared with TRBD1. The CDR3 length is 16 residues. CDR1 and CDR2 (germline): LGHNA, YNFKEQ. The V segment lost 1 base and the J segment 3 bases; nucleotides outside the gene matches: 8. This chain's CDR3 is CASSQGRAGGDYGYTF. The DNA for the CDR3 is TGTGCCAGCAGCCAAGGACGGGCAGGGGGAGACTATGGCTACACCTTC.

The table lists this clonotype with many counts. The chain joins TRBV7-8 to TRBJ2-5; no reliable D call. Trimming took off 1 base at V and 3 bases at J, with 6 bases between the two ends. Germline assignment: CDR1 SGHVS and CDR2 FQNEAQ. This CDR3 contains 13 residues. The CDR3 spells CASSLGVEETQYF. Here the CDR3 DNA reads TGTGCCAGCAGCTTAGGGGTGGAAGAGACCCAGTACTTC.

This clonotype appeared many times. This chain connects TRBV7-2 to TRBJ2-1; 7 nucleotides match TRBD1. V shed 5 bases, J shed 2 bases, and the junction held 9 bases outside the gene matches. Germline CDR1 and CDR2: SGHTA and FQGNSA. This CDR3 contains 16 residues. The CDR3 region has the DNA TGTGCCAGCAGCAGACAGGGCTTGGCCACCTACAATGAGCAGTTCTTC. This translates into CASSRQGLATYNEQFF.

The chain carries TRBV20-1 and TRBJ2-5; the D is unclear. From germline, CDR1 is DFQATT and CDR2 SNEGSKA (reference sequence). The CDR3 has 13 residues. V lost 4 bases, J lost 5 bases, and 14 bases lay in between. In DNA, the CDR3 is TGCAGTGCTAAAAACCCCGGAACGGAGACCCAGTACTTC. Translated, it gives CSAKNPGTETQYF.

In its sample, this clonotype was seen many times. The V call is TRBV5-1, the J call TRBJ2-1; TRBD2 matches 11 bases. Germline values: CDR1 SGHRS, CDR2 YFSETQ. The junction had 5 bases not matched to a gene; V was cut back by 1 base and J by 8 bases. CDR3 length: 15 amino acids. In nucleotides, the CDR3 is TGCGCCAGCAGCTTGCTTAGCGGGAGGGCCGATGAGCAGTTCTTC. Protein product: CASSLLSGRADEQFF.

This clonotype was counted only a few times. The chain carries TRBV6-1 and TRBJ2-5; no reliable D call. CDR1 and CDR2 (germline): MNHNS, SASEGT. The CDR3 runs to 14 residues. The germline V and J ends were trimmed by 4 bases and 2 bases, with 11 bases remaining between them. Here the CDR3 reads CASSGRLQQETQYF. CDR3 in DNA: TGTGCCAGCAGTGGACGGCTCCAGCAAGAGACCCAGTACTTC.

This chain uses TRBV6-2 or TRBV6-3 with TRBJ2-6, with 10 positions matching TRBD1. The CDR3 sequence is 15 residues long. Trimming removed 10 bases from V and 2 bases from J; junction bases left unmatched: 5. CDR1 and CDR2 (germline): MNHEY, SVGEGT. The CDR3 nucleotides are TGTGCCACCCGACAGGGGGCTCCTGGGGCCAACGTCCTGACTTTC. Translated: CATRQGAPGANVLTF.

This clonotype was found a few times. The chain is built from TRBV6-1 and TRBJ1-1, with TRBD1 as a possible D gene (5 bases). Trimming removed 7 bases at V and 0 bases at J, with 9 bases between. Germline CDR1 and CDR2: MNHNS and SASEGT. The CDR3 extends over 13 amino acids. The DNA for the CDR3 is TGTGCCAGCACGGGGGAAATGAACACTGAAGCTTTCTTT. Protein product: CASTGEMNTEAFF.

This clonotype was counted between two and nine times. This rearrangement joins TRBV6-2 or TRBV6-3 to TRBJ2-7, with D possibly TRBD1 on 5 matching bases. Germline V lookup: CDR1 MNHEY, CDR2 SVGEGT. The CDR3 runs to 11 residues. The V end lost 8 bases, the J end lost 5 bases, and 10 bases lay between the germline ends. In DNA, the CDR3 is TGTGCCAGCCGATGGGGCCACGAGCAGTACTTC. This encodes CASRWGHEQYF.

In this sample, this clonotype turned up many times. This chain connects TRBV12-3 or TRBV12-4 to TRBJ2-5, with 7 positions matching TRBD2. The CDR3 spans 13 residues. Germline trimming cut 6 bases from V and 6 bases from J; bases unmatched to any gene: 7. The CDR3 sequence is CASSYGGGQTQYF. CDR3 bases: TGTGCCAGCAGCTATGGCGGGGGTCAGACCCAGTACTTC.

The rearrangement links TRBV3-1 to TRBJ2-7; 11 nucleotides align to TRBD1. This CDR3 contains 17 residues. Germline CDR1 reads LGHDT; CDR2 reads YNNKEL (reference sequence). V was pared by 4 bases and J by 3 bases, with 11 bases of the junction left unmatched. The CDR3 DNA reads as TGTGCCAGCAGCCCCAATGGGTGGACAGGGGGCATCTACGAGCAGTACTTC. Its protein product is CASSPNGWTGGIYEQYF.

This clonotype was seen at least ten times. This chain connects TRBV5-1 to TRBJ2-1, with 10 nucleotides matching TRBD2. Germline CDR1 SGHRS, CDR2 YFSETQ. V dropped 4 bases and J dropped 0; count of bases not matched to a gene: 4. This CDR3 contains 16 residues. The CDR3 loop reads CASSLLAGASYNEQFF. CDR3 DNA: TGCGCCAGCAGCCTTCTAGCGGGGGCCTCCTACAATGAGCAGTTCTTC.

This clonotype was counted between two and nine times. The chain recombines TRBV30 with TRBJ2-1; no reliable D call. The V end was cut by 0 bases, the J end by 7 bases, with 4 bases between. This CDR3 spans 11 amino acids. Germline CDR1 GTSNPN, CDR2 SVGIG (reference sequence). CDR3 sequence reads: CAWSVLNEQFF. The CDR3, as DNA: TGTGCCTGGAGTGTACTTAATGAGCAGTTCTTC.

Only a few counts were recorded for this clonotype. The chain carries TRBV7-8 and TRBJ2-7; no definite D call. Germline V gene sequence: CDR1 SGHVS, CDR2 FQNEAQ. The CDR3 sequence is 13 residues long. V shed 5 bases and J shed 2 bases, with 10 bases lying between them. CDR3 DNA: TGTGCCAGCAGCCGAGGACGGACCTACGAGCAGTACTTC. It encodes CASSRGRTYEQYF.